These T cell receptor beta chains were read from a single sample in a study of regulatory T cells in long-lasting Graves disease. TCRdb analysed the multiplex PCR reads with MiXCR anew, one entry per CDR3 protein. The sample records under 400,000 distinct CDR3 sequences, approximately 16% being singletons. The sample was also linked to a second study, of T cells in Graves' hyperthyroidism and ophthalmopathy.

Sequencing used peripheral blood mononuclear cells (PBMCs), obtained at new diagnosis, from a patient treated with antithyroid drugs. Every receptor here comes from a man aged 35 to 55 with Graves disease. Both conserved end residues are part of each CDR3. A D gene is named only where the DNA matches it firmly. The size field is filled for only some rows; it gives once, few, many or a size class.

TRBD1	14	TRBV30	many	TRBJ1-6	CAWSVTGRNSPLHF	TGTGCCTGGAGTGTGACAGGGCGGAATTCACCCCTCCACTTT
NA	13	TRBV7-9	many	TRBJ1-6	CASSAHWNSPLHF	TGTGCCAGCAGCGCGCACTGGAATTCACCCCTCCACTTT
TRBD2	16	TRBV6-2/TRBV6-3	many	TRBJ2-5	CASSYSLLAAEETQYF	TGTGCCAGCAGTTACTCCCTACTAGCGGCGGAAGAGACCCAGTACTTC
TRBD1	15	TRBV7-2	many	TRBJ2-5	CASSAPDRGQVTQYF	TGTGCCAGCAGCGCACCGGACAGGGGGCAAGTGACCCAGTACTTC
NA	13	TRBV5-1	many	TRBJ1-3	CASSLDPTNTIYF	TGCGCCAGCAGCTTGGACCCGACGAACACCATATATTTT
NA	13	TRBV20-1	NA	TRBJ2-2	CSAWGPGGGELFF	TGCAGTGCTTGGGGACCTGGGGGCGGGGAGCTGTTTTTT
TRBD1	15	TRBV12-3/TRBV12-4	many	TRBJ2-3	CASSSRDRDTDTQYF	TGTGCCAGCAGCTCCCGGGACAGAGACACAGATACGCAGTATTTT
TRBD1	11	TRBV28	many	TRBJ1-2	CASSDRVGYTF	TGTGCCAGCAGTGACAGGGTTGGCTACACCTTC
TRBD1	15	TRBV11-1	many	TRBJ2-7	CASSAGQGPSYEQYF	TGTGCCAGCAGCGCAGGACAGGGGCCATCCTACGAGCAGTACTTC
NA	15	TRBV24-1	many	TRBJ2-3	CATSDLSGNADTQYF	TGTGCCACCAGTGATTTATCAGGGAACGCAGATACGCAGTATTTT
NA	12	TRBV25-1	many	TRBJ1-2	CASSDGRYGYTF	TGTGCCAGCAGTGACGGGCGTTATGGCTACACCTTC
NA	16	TRBV6-2/TRBV6-3	NA	TRBJ2-1	CASSGNRATNFNEQFF	TGTGCCAGCAGCGGGAACAGGGCCACTAACTTCAATGAGCAGTTCTTC
NA	14	TRBV5-1	many	TRBJ1-1	CASSLVRENTEAFF	TGTGCCAGCAGCTTAGTACGGGAGAACACTGAAGCTTTCTTT
TRBD1	15	TRBV27	many	TRBJ1-6	CASSSADRGHSPLHF	TGTGCCAGCAGTTCCGCGGACAGGGGGCACTCACCCCTCCACTTT
TRBD2	15	TRBV6-2/TRBV6-3	many	TRBJ2-5	CASNSYSGGPETQYF	TGTGCCAGCAACTCCTACAGCGGGGGGCCGGAGACCCAGTACTTC
NA	12	TRBV2	NA	TRBJ1-1	CASNEGATEAFF	TGTGCCAGCAATGAGGGCGCCACTGAAGCTTTCTTT
TRBD1	14	TRBV7-2	NA	TRBJ1-2	CASSPQGALVGYTF	TGTGCCAGCAGCCCACAGGGGGCTCTGGTTGGCTACACCTTC
NA	11	TRBV3-1	many	TRBJ2-7	CASSQDYEQYF	TGTGCCAGCAGCCAAGACTACGAGCAGTACTTC
NA	16	TRBV28	many	TRBJ2-7	CASSSPSGHSSYEQYF	TGTGCCAGCAGCTCACCCTCCGGACACAGCTCCTACGAGCAGTACTTC
NA	16	TRBV9	NA	TRBJ2-3	CASSVGVGAGTDTQYF	TGTGCCAGCAGCGTAGGGGTGGGCGCGGGGACAGATACGCAGTATTTT
TRBD2	17	TRBV5-1	many	TRBJ2-3	CASSIGLAGTYTDTQYF	TGCGCCAGCAGCATAGGACTAGCGGGGACGTACACAGATACGCAGTATTTT
TRBD1	15	TRBV28	many	TRBJ2-5	CASSFRQGRLETQYF	TGTGCCAGCAGTTTCCGACAGGGAAGATTGGAGACCCAGTACTTC
NA	18	TRBV5-5	few	TRBJ2-1	CASSFRPYNSPSYNEQFF	TGTGCCAGCAGCTTCCGGCCTTACAACTCTCCTTCCTACAATGAGCAGTTCTTC
TRBD2	14	TRBV9	many	TRBJ2-2	CASTTRLADGELFF	TGTGCCAGCACCACCAGACTAGCGGACGGGGAGCTGTTTTTT
TRBD1	14	TRBV20-1	many	TRBJ2-7	CSARAGTGEYEQYF	TGCAGTGCTAGAGCCGGGACAGGGGAGTACGAGCAGTACTTC
NA	16	TRBV7-2	once	TRBJ2-4	CASSSDSSLAENIQYF	TGTGCCAGCAGCTCGGACAGCTCGCTAGCCGAAAACATTCAGTACTTC
TRBD1	15	TRBV28	few	TRBJ2-7	CASGSAGQGLVEQYF	TGTGCCAGCGGTTCCGCCGGACAGGGGTTGGTCGAGCAGTACTTC
NA	16	TRBV28	many	TRBJ2-7	CASSFMAGHLAYEQYF	TGTGCCAGCAGTTTTATGGCGGGACACCTCGCCTACGAGCAGTACTTC
NA	13	TRBV20-1	many	TRBJ1-3	CSARSGAGNTIYF	TGCAGTGCTAGGAGCGGGGCTGGAAACACCATATATTTT
NA	16	TRBV20-1	many	TRBJ2-6	CSARAIQGSGANVLTF	TGCAGTGCTAGAGCTATACAGGGTTCTGGGGCCAACGTCCTGACTTTC
NA	17	TRBV12-5	many	TRBJ2-1	CASGLPGVGGPYNEQFF	TGTGCTAGTGGCCTTCCCGGTGTCGGGGGGCCTTACAATGAGCAGTTCTTC
NA	12	TRBV10-3	few	TRBJ2-3	CAISDGTDTQYF	TGTGCCATCAGTGACGGGACAGATACGCAGTATTTT
NA	17	TRBV6-1	many	TRBJ2-3	CASSERPGGSWTDTQYF	TGTGCCAGCAGTGAGAGGCCCGGTGGGAGTTGGACAGATACGCAGTATTTT
NA	16	TRBV19	few	TRBJ2-6	CASSSIVPSGANVLTF	TGTGCCAGTTCCTCAATTGTGCCCTCTGGGGCCAACGTCCTGACTTTC
TRBD1	21	TRBV3-1	few	TRBJ1-1	CASSQALPWGTAASPNTEAFF	TGTGCCAGCAGCCAAGCCCTTCCGTGGGGGACAGCTGCCTCACCGAACACTGAAGCTTTCTTT
NA	13	TRBV12-3/TRBV12-4	many	TRBJ1-5	CASSPQINQPQHF	TGTGCCAGCAGTCCCCAAATTAATCAGCCCCAGCATTTT
TRBD1	16	TRBV5-1	many	TRBJ2-7	CASSPAPGTVSYEQYF	TGCGCCAGCAGCCCTGCCCCGGGGACAGTTTCCTACGAGCAGTACTTC
NA	12	TRBV28	few	TRBJ1-2	CASWGRRYGYTF	TGTGCCAGTTGGGGACGGCGCTATGGCTACACCTTC
NA	15	TRBV7-3	many	TRBJ2-1	CASSLDARSYNEQFF	TGTGCCAGCAGCTTAGACGCCAGGTCCTACAATGAGCAGTTCTTC
NA	15	TRBV4-3	NA	TRBJ2-7	CASSQEARISYEQCF	TGCGCCAGCAGCCAAGAGGCCCGAATCTCCTACGAGCAGTGCTTC
NA	15	TRBV2	many	TRBJ2-2	CASTTRGTPDGELFF	TGTGCCAGCACCACTAGGGGGACCCCCGACGGGGAGCTGTTTTTT
NA	13	TRBV28	many	TRBJ2-3	CASSLTRPLVQYF	TGTGCCAGCAGTTTGACTAGGCCGCTTGTGCAGTATTTT
NA	14	TRBV28	few	TRBJ2-5	CASTVGGFRETQYF	TGTGCCAGCACAGTGGGGGGTTTCCGGGAGACCCAGTACTTC
NA	15	TRBV20-1	many	TRBJ2-3	CSARASVSRRDTQYF	TGCAGTGCTAGAGCTTCGGTGAGTCGCCGGGATACGCAGTATTTT
NA	16	TRBV7-3	many	TRBJ2-6	CASSPYSSSGANVLTF	TGTGCCAGCAGCCCCTATTCCAGTTCTGGGGCCAACGTCCTGACTTTC
NA	12	TRBV6-1	many	TRBJ1-6	CASATANSPLHF	TGTGCCAGTGCTACAGCTAATTCACCCCTCCACTTT
TRBD2	13	TRBV29-1	few	TRBJ2-7	CSVAGGVSYEQYF	TGCAGCGTTGCCGGGGGGGTATCTTACGAGCAGTACTTC
NA	14	TRBV28	NA	TRBJ2-1	CASSRRKGIETQNF	TGTGCCAGCTCCCGGCGGAAGGGGATAGAGACCCAGAACTTC
TRBD1	15	TRBV4-2	many	TRBJ1-5	CASSPGQGKDQPQHF	TGTGCCAGCAGCCCCGGACAGGGCAAGGATCAGCCCCAGCATTTT
NA	16	TRBV20-1	many	TRBJ1-2	CSAIGRENPYNYGYTF	TGCAGTGCTATAGGCAGGGAAAATCCGTATAACTATGGCTACACCTTC
NA	14	TRBV5-1	few	TRBJ2-1	CASSTGPADNEQFF	TGCGCCAGCAGCACTGGACCCGCCGACAATGAGCAGTTCTTC
NA	9	TRBV19	many	TRBJ1-1	CASSIGAFF	TGTGCCAGTAGTATCGGGGCTTTCTTT
NA	14	TRBV6-1	many	TRBJ1-4	CASSTTGTNEKLFF	TGTGCCAGCAGTACGACAGGCACTAATGAAAAACTGTTTTTT
TRBD2	17	TRBV24-1	NA	TRBJ2-3	CATSDGAASGRTDTQYF	TGTGCCACCAGTGATGGGGCGGCTAGCGGGAGAACAGATACGCAGTATTTT
NA	15	TRBV5-1	many	TRBJ2-2	CASSLAVLNTGELFF	TGCGCCAGCAGCTTAGCGGTTCTGAACACCGGGGAGCTGTTTTTT
TRBD2	15	TRBV20-1	NA	TRBJ2-2	CSAIAAGGWTGELFF	TGCAGTGCGATAGCCGCGGGGGGTTGGACCGGGGAGCTGTTTTTT
NA	12	TRBV10-1	many	TRBJ1-4	CASSEANEKLFF	TGCGCCAGCAGTGAGGCGAATGAAAAACTGTTTTTT
NA	13	TRBV12-3/TRBV12-4	many	TRBJ2-3	CASTSWAWDTQYF	TGTGCCAGCACCAGCTGGGCCTGGGATACGCAGTATTTT
NA	14	TRBV6-5	many	TRBJ2-7	CASSYSNGLDEQYF	TGTGCCAGCAGTTACTCGAACGGTCTTGACGAGCAGTACTTC